What follows are 11 T cell receptor beta chains derived from one specimen sequenced in a study of breast tumors, draining lymph nodes, adjacent tissues. The lymph nodes were axillary draining lymph nodes from breast cancer patients. TCRdb re-called the multiplex PCR reads with MiXCR, one entry per CDR3 protein. The sample has roughly 80,000 distinct CDR3 sequences, roughly a fifth seen once. The sequencing sample was made of axillary lymph node tissue. These receptors were taken from a female donor with breast cancer. Some clones in this sample may be carry-over from other donors' samples.

Regarding this clonotype: A read error is possible here, since a much larger clone lies one base away. The CDR3: CASSRTGGGSQPQHF. The CDR3 DNA reads as TGTGCCAGTAGTAGGACAGGGGGCGGGAGTCAGCCCCAGCATTTT. The chain employs TRBV19 and TRBJ1-5; TRBD1 matches 11 bases. This CDR3 has 15 residues. Germline CDR1 reads LNHDA; CDR2 reads SQIVND (reference sequence). Trimming took 4 bases from V and 6 from J; bases not matched to a gene: 5.

This clonotype was recorded many times. The rearrangement uses TRBV4-3 and TRBJ1-2; maybe TRBD1 (5 bases). V shed 0 bases and J shed 4 bases, with 15 bases lying between them. The CDR3 has 16 amino acids. Germline CDR1 is LGHNA and CDR2 is YSLEER. The chain's CDR3 is CASSQDVRDDGYGYTF. The CDR3 DNA reads TGCGCCAGCAGCCAAGATGTTAGGGACGATGGCTATGGCTACACCTTC.

This clonotype was found many times. The chain employs TRBV28 and TRBJ1-6; D not certain. The V gene's germline CDR1 is MDHEN and CDR2 SYDVKM. V lost 8 bases and J 11 bases, leaving 16 bases between the germline ends. This CDR3 has 13 residues. CDR3 DNA: TGTGCCAGCGGAGCCCCCCCCCCACCACCCCTCCACTTT. It specifies CASGAPPPPPLHF.

Ten or more counts support this clonotype. The chain uses TRBV7-8 and TRBJ2-7, with unresolved D. The CDR3 consists of 15 residues. Per germline, CDR1 SGHVS and CDR2 FQNEAQ. Trimming removed 1 base from V and 0 bases from J, with 10 bases in between. Here the CDR3 reads CASSLVGGFSYEQYF. In DNA, the CDR3 is TGTGCCAGCAGCTTAGTCGGTGGATTCTCCTACGAGCAGTACTTC.

This clonotype was counted only a few times. At one of its ends the junction is not consistent with the germline gene, which may arise from a read error. The chain joins TRBV20-1 to TRBJ2-5; 15 positions match TRBD2. Germline lookup yields CDR1 DFQATT and CDR2 SNEGSKA (reference sequence). The CDR3 extends over 19 amino acids. The chain's CDR3 is CSAGEPGLAGGKKKETQYF. CDR3 coding DNA: TGCAGTGCTGGAGAACCGGGACTAGCGGGAGGTAAAAAAAAAGAGACCCAGTACTTC.

By sample share, this clonotype is medium-sized. The chain couples TRBV20-1 to TRBJ2-7; 13 nucleotides align to TRBD2. J lost 7 bases, V lost 2 bases, and 11 bases had no gene match. The CDR3 contains 16 residues. Germline lookup yields CDR1 DFQATT and CDR2 SNEGSKA (reference sequence). The CDR3 spells CSARSSRLAGGGEQYF. The DNA of the CDR3 is TGCAGTGCTAGATCCTCCAGACTAGCGGGAGGTGGGGAGCAGTACTTC.

This clonotype was seen at least ten times. The chain uses TRBV6-1 and TRBJ2-7; unclear D gene. Germline CDR1 is MNHNS and CDR2 is SASEGT. Trimming left V 7 bases short and J 0 bases short, with 7 bases between. The CDR3 sequence is 12 residues long. The CDR3 coding sequence is TGTGCCAGCACAATAAGCTCCTACGAGCAGTACTTC. It yields the protein CASTISSYEQYF.

There are many counts of this clonotype. The gene calls are TRBV6-2 or TRBV6-3 and TRBJ1-2, with D perhaps TRBD1 (6 bases). Between the trimmed V and J ends, which lost 4 bases and 4 bases, there was a span of 7 bases. Germline CDR1 is MNHEY and CDR2 is SVGEGT. CDR3 length equals 12 residues. CDR3: CASSSDSYGYTF. In DNA, the CDR3 is TGTGCCAGCAGTTCGGACAGCTATGGCTACACCTTC.

Ten or more counts support this clonotype. The chain couples TRBV9 to TRBJ2-5; tentatively, D is TRBD1 or TRBD2 (5 bases each). V lost 4 bases to trimming and J lost 4 bases, with 17 bases between them. The CDR3 is made up of 15 amino acids. Germline V lookup: CDR1 SGDLS, CDR2 YYNGEE. The CDR3 coding sequence is TGTGCCAGCAGCCCTCGGGTGCTTGGGGGAGAGACCCAGTACTTC. This codes for CASSPRVLGGETQYF.

The rearrangement uses TRBV28 and TRBJ2-7, with a possible D match to TRBD1 (6 bases). This CDR3 spans 16 amino acids. Per the germline V gene, CDR1 is MDHEN and CDR2 is SYDVKM. The V gene lost 9 bases and the J gene lost 3 bases, with 24 bases spanning the gap. CDR3 loop: CASRTGTQLTFYEQYF. The CDR3 DNA sequence: TGTGCCAGTCGAACCGGGACACAATTGACGTTCTACGAGCAGTACTTC.

This clonotype was detected a few times. The V call is TRBV6-5, the J call TRBJ1-2, with D tentatively TRBD1 (6 bases). Germline loops: CDR1 MNHEY, CDR2 SVGAGI. V was trimmed by 2 bases and J by 2 bases, leaving 18 bases between them. The CDR3 loop spans 17 amino acids. CDR3 DNA sequence: TGTGCCAGCAGTTACGGGTGGGGGGGGGCGCAGAACTATGGCTACACCTTC. Its translation: CASSYGWGGAQNYGYTF.